The sequence of this T cell receptor (beta chain) was determined in a study of T cell repertoires in cytomegalovirus infection. From the reads, TCRdb called clonotypes with MiXCR, one entry per CDR3 protein. The sample has just under 300,000 distinct CDR3 sequences; around 9.6% are singletons. Ten or more counts support this clonotype. The antigen remains unidentified. Study-level findings and limits: Across the ex vivo response, the dominant clonotypes were HLA-C-restricted CMV-specific TCR beta clonotypes.

The specimen sequenced was PBMCs. This clonotype was sampled from a human donor in good health (CMV status not recorded). Some clones in this sample may be carry-over from other donors' samples.

In nucleotides, the CDR3 is TGTGCCAGCAGACCCCCGGGGGCTAGGGAAGATGGCTACACCTTC. Residues: CASRPPGAREDGYTF. The J gene is TRBJ1-2, the V gene TRBV12-3 or TRBV12-4; possibly TRBD1 for D (6 bases). V dropped 6 bases and J dropped 6 bases, with 20 bases sitting between them. There are 15 residues in the CDR3.